This T cell receptor beta chain was identified in a study of CD8 T cells in Susac syndrome. TEMRA cells were enriched by FACS, while CD8+ and CD4+ T cells were obtained through a negative isolation that was performed magnetically. CDR3 length equals 13 residues. With 3 bases removed from V and 4 bases from J, the gap between germline ends came to 12 bases. CDR1 is GTSNPN, CDR2 SVGIG, per germline (reference sequence). RNA in amounts of roughly 0.5 to 1 ug was reverse transcribed with random hexamers. TCRdb reprocessed the immunoSEQ multiplex PCR reads with MiXCR, giving one entry per CDR3 protein. The sample has roughly 400,000 distinct CDR3 sequences, 75% to 90% seen once; the top ten hold 0.12%.

Sequenced: CD8+ T cells from PBMCs. The V gene is TRBV30, the J gene TRBJ1-1, with D maybe TRBD1 (6 bases). This TCR came from a human donor with multiple sclerosis. The CDR3, as DNA: TGTGCCTGGAGGTTACAGGGTGCCACTGAAGCTTTCTTT. Translated, it gives CAWRLQGATEAFF.